The TCR beta chain under discussion was sequenced for a study of control samples from healthy donors and cancer patients. Only in-frame clones appear in the TCRdb table, and some are missing; sequencing was by immunoSEQ multiplex PCR. The sample lists 150,000 to 200,000 clones, 90% to 95% occurring once. The TCR sequence derives from a woman aged 30 to 39 in good health. What was sequenced was blood.

CDR3 bases: TGCGCCAGCAGCTTGGGGGGGTATAATTCACCCCTCCACTTT. Its translation: CASSLGGYNSPLHF. The rearrangement links TRBV5-1 to TRBJ1-6; the D gene is possibly TRBD1 (5 bases). V was trimmed by 0 bases and J by 4 bases, leaving 5 bases between them. The CDR3 consists of 14 residues. Per the germline V gene, CDR1 is SGHRS and CDR2 is YFSETQ.